Below, one T cell receptor beta chain is given with its context. The antigen is not known. The sample holds other DNA sequences that translate to the same CDR3. The data were taken from a study of shared clonotypes between healthy human individuals. The overall study: With ages of 18 to 49, the donors were two women and three men. Study results and caveats: Roughly 5% of naive CD4 clonotypes were common to several donors. Represented diversity (both genetic and exposure-history) was limited by the small number of donors. Sampling was confined to blood; repertoires within tissues likely differ.

Using immunoSEQ multiplex PCR, the repertoire was profiled, and TCRdb retains in-frame clones only, with some absent. The sample has 2 million to 3 million clones; roughly 93% are singletons. CDR3 length: 13 residues. V dropped 6 bases and J dropped 5 bases, with 13 bases sitting between them. Germline V gene lookup returns CDR1 LGHNA and CDR2 YNFKEQ. The chain has TRBV4-2 and TRBJ1-1; D call uncertain. What was sequenced was naive CD4+ T cells from PBMCs. Noted subset: CD45RA+ positively selected. The clonotype originates from a man between 18 and 29 years old in good health. Some clones in this sample may be carry-over from other donors' samples. CDR3 nucleotides: TGTGCCAGCAGTTTGACTGGCCGGACTGAAGCTTTCTTT. This gives the protein CASSLTGRTEAFF.